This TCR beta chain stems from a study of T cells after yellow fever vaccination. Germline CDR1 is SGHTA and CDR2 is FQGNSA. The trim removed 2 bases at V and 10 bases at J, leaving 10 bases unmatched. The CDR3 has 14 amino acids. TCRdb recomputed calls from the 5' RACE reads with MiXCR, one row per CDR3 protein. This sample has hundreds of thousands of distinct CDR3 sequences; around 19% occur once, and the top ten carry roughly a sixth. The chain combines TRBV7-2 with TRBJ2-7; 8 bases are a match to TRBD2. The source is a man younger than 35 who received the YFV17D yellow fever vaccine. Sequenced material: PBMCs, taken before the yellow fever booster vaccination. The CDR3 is CASSLRVSGAAQYF. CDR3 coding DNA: TGTGCCAGCAGCTTACGTGTTAGCGGGGCCGCACAGTACTTC.